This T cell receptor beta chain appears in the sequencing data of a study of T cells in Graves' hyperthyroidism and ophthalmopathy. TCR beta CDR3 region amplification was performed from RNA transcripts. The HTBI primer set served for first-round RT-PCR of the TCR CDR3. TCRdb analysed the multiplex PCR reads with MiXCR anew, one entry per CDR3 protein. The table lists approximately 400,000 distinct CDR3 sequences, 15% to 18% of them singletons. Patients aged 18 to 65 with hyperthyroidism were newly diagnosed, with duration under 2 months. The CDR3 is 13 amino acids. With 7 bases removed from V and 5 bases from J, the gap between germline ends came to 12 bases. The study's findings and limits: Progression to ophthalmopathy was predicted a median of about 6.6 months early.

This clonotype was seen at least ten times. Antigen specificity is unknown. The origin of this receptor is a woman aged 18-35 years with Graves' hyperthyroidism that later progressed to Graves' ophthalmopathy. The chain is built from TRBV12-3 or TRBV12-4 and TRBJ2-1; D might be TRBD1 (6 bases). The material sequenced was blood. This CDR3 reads CASKSQGNNEQFF. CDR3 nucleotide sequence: TGTGCCAGCAAGAGTCAGGGGAACAATGAGCAGTTCTTC.